The 3 T cell receptor beta chains in this list originate from one sample, sequenced in a study of cytomegalovirus exposure and HLA in healthy donors. Profiled with immunoSEQ multiplex PCR; TCRdb holds only in-frame clones, not every one. This sample yields 140,000 or so clones, of which roughly 86% are seen a single time; 4.5% to 5.5% belongs to the top ten. The material sequenced was PBMCs. These TCRs come from a man between 18 and 35 years old in good health and CMV-seropositive.

The V call is TRBV7-2, the J call TRBJ1-2; tentatively, D is TRBD1 (5 bases). Looked up from germline, CDR1 is SGHTA and CDR2 is FQGNSA. The CDR3 has 15 residues. Trimming removed 2 bases from V and 0 bases from J, with 10 bases in between. CDR3 sequence reads: CASSLSGTPNYGYTF. The CDR3 nucleotides read TGTGCCAGCAGCTTAAGCGGGACCCCTAACTATGGCTACACCTTC.

V and J are TRBV5-1 and TRBJ2-3; D is ambiguous. Trimming removed 2 bases from V and 2 bases from J, with 12 bases in between. Per the germline V gene, CDR1 is SGHRS and CDR2 is YFSETQ. The CDR3 covers 15 residues. The CDR3 DNA follows: TGCGCCAGCAGCTTTTCAGGCTTATCCACAGATACGCAGTATTTT. Translated, it gives CASSFSGLSTDTQYF.

The V and J genes are TRBV29-1 and TRBJ2-3, with 7 bases lining up with TRBD2. The CDR3 totals 15 residues. V lost 7 bases to trimming and J lost 3 bases; unmatched junction nucleotides: 13. Germline V gene data show CDR1 as SQVTM and CDR2 as ANQGSEA. The CDR3 nucleotides read TGCAGCGCCCAGGCCCCTGGCGGGAGAACAGATACGCAGTATTTT. It is translated as CSAQAPGGRTDTQYF.